The next 23 T cell receptor beta chains were all read from a single sample in a study of shared clonotypes between healthy human individuals. Produced via immunoSEQ multiplex PCR; TCRdb's table is partial and in-frame only. The sample holds about 1,800,000 clones, 85% to 95% seen once. CD8 cells classed as naive were CD45RO-negative and positively selected for CCR7, excluding terminally differentiated effector memory CD45RA+ cells. The sequenced sample was naive CD8+ T cells sorted from blood. The receptors stem from a man between 18 and 35 years old in good health.

The J gene is TRBJ1-1, the V gene TRBV7-9; D is undetermined. This CDR3 spans 16 amino acids. Germline V lookup: CDR1 SEHNR, CDR2 FQNEAQ (reference sequence). Trimming left V 1 base short and J 2 bases short, with 14 bases between. DNA for the CDR3: TGTGCCAGCAGCTTAGATGGAGAGGGTATCAACACTGAAGCTTTCTTT. Protein: CASSLDGEGINTEAFF.

The chain joins TRBV27 to TRBJ1-1; tentatively, D is TRBD1 (6 bases). CDR3 length: 14 amino acids. V shed 2 bases and J shed 11 bases, with 18 bases lying between them. The germline V gene encodes CDR1 MNHEY and CDR2 SMNVEV (reference sequence). CDR3 DNA: TGTGCCAGCAGTTTAGGAACAGGGATCAGTGTGGCTTTCTTT. It translates to CASSLGTGISVAFF.

This rearrangement joins TRBV4-1 to TRBJ2-3; 10 positions agree with TRBD1. Germline CDR1 reads MGHRA; CDR2 reads YSYEKL. The CDR3 spans 17 residues. After removal of 0 bases from V and 4 bases from J, the junction contained 7 bases not matched to a gene. The CDR3, as DNA: TGCGCCAGCAGCCAAGATGTGGGGACAGGGGATTCAGATACGCAGTATTTT. Its protein product is CASSQDVGTGDSDTQYF.

The chain carries TRBV4-3 and TRBJ2-1, with D perhaps matching TRBD2 (5 bases). The CDR3 covers 16 residues. The V gene lost 2 bases and the J gene lost 7 bases, with 18 bases spanning the gap. Germline-derived CDR1 and CDR2 are LGHNA and YSLEER. The CDR3 region is CASSQRGEGLGNEQFF. The CDR3 DNA is TGCGCCAGCAGCCAACGCGGAGAGGGCCTTGGGAATGAGCAGTTCTTC.

V usage is TRBV29-1 and J usage is TRBJ1-1; a possible D gene is TRBD1 (5 bases). The CDR3 covers 15 residues. CDR1 and CDR2 (germline): SQVTM, ANQGSEA. The V end was cut by 0 bases, the J end by 10 bases, with 21 bases between. CDR3 residues: CSVEDYRPRSGVAFF. The CDR3 DNA follows: TGCAGCGTTGAAGATTACCGACCGCGTTCGGGGGTAGCTTTCTTT.

The gene calls are TRBV9 and TRBJ2-7; 7 nucleotides agree with TRBD2. V gave up 0 bases and J gave up 4 bases; unmatched junction bases: 7. This CDR3 is 15 amino acids long. Germline lookup yields CDR1 SGDLS and CDR2 YYNGEE. CDR3 sequence reads: CASSVGPGLLYEQYF. CDR3 in DNA: TGTGCCAGCAGCGTAGGCCCGGGACTACTTTACGAGCAGTACTTC.

The CDR3 loop is CASSLGASNTGELFF. CDR3 in DNA: TGTGCCAGCAGCCTGGGGGCATCGAACACCGGGGAGCTGTTTTTT. This rearrangement joins TRBV9 to TRBJ2-2, with D perhaps matching TRBD1 (6 bases). The CDR3 has 15 residues. In germline, CDR1 is SGDLS, CDR2 YYNGEE. V was cut by 4 bases and J by 0 bases, with 10 bases left in between. Variable domain in full (rest from reference TRBV9 and TRBJ2-2): DSGVTQTPKHLITATGQRVTLRCSPRSGDLSVYWYQQSLDQGLQFLIQYYNGEERAKGNILERFSAQQFPDLHSELNLSSLELGDSALYFCASSLGASNTGELFFGEGSRLTVL.

Here the CDR3 DNA reads TGTGCCAGCAGTTATCAGGGGTTTAACGAGCAGTACTTC. This sequence encodes CASSYQGFNEQYF. J is TRBJ2-7 and V is TRBV28, with D possibly matching TRBD1 (6 bases). V lost 4 bases, J lost 5 bases, and 12 bases lay in between. Germline V lookup: CDR1 MDHEN, CDR2 SYDVKM. CDR3 length: 13 residues.

This clone was picked up one time. The chain couples TRBV27 to TRBJ1-5; unclear D gene. Trimming removed 5 bases from V and 3 bases from J, with 17 bases in between. Germline V CDR1 and CDR2: MNHEY, SMNVEV (reference sequence). The CDR3 consists of 16 residues. The CDR3 spells CASSPGYGFDNQPQHF. CDR3 DNA sequence: TGTGCCAGCAGTCCAGGATACGGGTTTGACAATCAGCCCCAGCATTTT.

This clone was seen a single time. The CDR3 is CASSPRQGRTEAFF. The CDR3 bases are TGTGCCAGTAGTCCTCGACAGGGTCGCACTGAAGCTTTCTTT. The genes are TRBV19 and TRBJ1-1; 7 positions match TRBD1. This CDR3 has 14 amino acids. V was pared by 5 bases and J by 4 bases, with 7 bases of the junction left unmatched. Germline lookup yields CDR1 LNHDA and CDR2 SQIVND (reference sequence). The entire variable domain, with the rest obtained from reference TRBV19 and TRBJ1-1, is as follows: DGGITQSPKYLFRKEGQNVTLSCEQNLNHDAMYWYRQDPGQGLRLIYYSQIVNDFQKGDIAEGYSVSREKKESFPLTVTSAQKNPTAFYLCASSPRQGRTEAFFGQGTRLTVV.

CDR3 in DNA: TGTGCCAGCAGCCGGCGGGGGGGATCAACTAATGAAAAACTGTTTTTT. This encodes CASSRRGGSTNEKLFF. V and J are TRBV5-4 and TRBJ1-4; D possibly corresponds to TRBD1 (5 bases). The V and J ends lost 4 bases and 0 bases respectively, with 13 bases between them. The CDR3 totals 16 residues. The germline CDR1 and CDR2 sequences are SGHNT and YYREEE (reference sequence).

V gene TRBV4-1 combines with J gene TRBJ1-5; unclear D gene. With 4 bases removed from V and 5 bases from J, the gap between germline ends came to 9 bases. Germline CDR1 is MGHRA and CDR2 is YSYEKL. This CDR3 has 13 residues. The CDR3 region is CASSLKTYQPQHF. The CDR3 DNA reads as TGCGCCAGCAGCCTCAAGACTTATCAGCCCCAGCATTTT.

This clone occurred once. J is TRBJ2-7 and V is TRBV6-1; the match to TRBD1 covers 9 bases. Germline CDR1 and CDR2: MNHNS and SASEGT. This CDR3 contains 15 residues. V was pared by 2 bases and J by 4 bases, with 6 bases of the junction left unmatched. The CDR3 DNA is TGTGCCAGCAGTGAATCCGGGACAGGGCGATACGAGCAGTACTTC. Translating gives CASSESGTGRYEQYF.

Only one count was recorded for this clone. V and J are TRBV2 and TRBJ2-3; D unresolved. Germline V gives CDR1 SNHLY, CDR2 FYNNEI. V was pared by 3 bases and J by 9 bases, with 19 bases between. The CDR3 runs to 15 residues. The CDR3, as DNA: TGTGCCAGCAGTGAGGAGTCCGCAGGACGACTCACGCAGTATTTT. Protein: CASSEESAGRLTQYF.

Points on this clone: Other DNA sequences in this specimen translate into the identical CDR3. The genes are TRBV4-1 and TRBJ2-7, with 10 nucleotides matching TRBD2. The CDR3 sequence is 14 residues long. Germline CDR1 MGHRA, CDR2 YSYEKL. J gave up 3 bases and V 4 bases, and 3 bases lay outside the gene matches. The CDR3: CASSRTSGDYEQYF. CDR3 in DNA: TGCGCCAGCAGCCGTACTAGCGGGGACTACGAGCAGTACTTC.

The chain couples TRBV13 to TRBJ2-3, with D unclear. Deletions cut 3 bases from V and 6 bases from J, with 10 bases between. CDR1 PRHDT and CDR2 FYEKMQ come from the germline V gene (reference sequence). The CDR3 is 13 amino acids. CDR3 sequence: CASSFESPDTQYF. The CDR3 DNA follows: TGTGCCAGCAGCTTTGAGAGCCCCGATACGCAGTATTTT. Drawing the rest from reference TRBV13 and TRBJ2-3, the complete variable domain is AAGVIQSPRHLIKEKRETATLKCYPIPRHDTVYWYQQGPGQDPQFLISFYEKMQSDKGSIPDRFSAQQFSDYHSELNMSSLELGDSALYFCASSFESPDTQYFGPGTRLTVL.

The chain joins TRBV27 to TRBJ2-1, with 10 positions matching TRBD2. CDR1 is MNHEY, CDR2 SMNVEV, per germline (reference sequence). The ends lost 6 bases at V and 5 bases at J; junction bases unmatched: 4. CDR3 size: 14 residues. CDR3 sequence: CASRRLAGDNEQFF. CDR3 DNA: TGTGCCAGCAGGCGTCTAGCGGGAGACAATGAGCAGTTCTTC.

This chain uses TRBV2 with TRBJ1-5, with D possibly being TRBD1 (5 bases). The V end was cut by 3 bases, the J end by 5 bases, with 11 bases between. The CDR3 length is 14 residues. Germline values: CDR1 SNHLY, CDR2 FYNNEI. The CDR3 reads CASSDPGGYQPQHF. The CDR3 DNA reads TGTGCCAGCAGTGACCCGGGGGGGTATCAGCCCCAGCATTTT.

The V call is TRBV7-2, the J call TRBJ2-7; 7 bases map to TRBD1. Germline CDR1 and CDR2: SGHTA and FQGNSA. J was trimmed by 5 bases and V by 2 bases; bases with no gene match: 3. The CDR3 is made up of 13 amino acids. In DNA, the CDR3 is TGTGCCAGCAGCTTACGACAGGGAGACGAGCAGTACTTC. Its protein is CASSLRQGDEQYF.

This sequence joins TRBV4-1 and TRBJ1-1, with D unclear. The germline V gene has CDR1 MGHRA and CDR2 YSYEKL. Trimming stripped 1 base from V and 7 bases from J, with 10 bases between. The CDR3 runs 13 residues. The CDR3 DNA follows: TGCGCCAGCAGCCAAGTATTTTTGGTTGAAGCTTTCTTT. Translating gives CASSQVFLVEAFF.

This chain connects TRBV4-3 to TRBJ2-1, with TRBD1 as a possible D gene (6 bases). Germline lookup yields CDR1 LGHNA and CDR2 YSLEER. The CDR3 has 17 residues. Trimming cost V 0 bases and J 0 bases, with 12 bases left between them. CDR3 in DNA: TGCGCCAGCAGCCAAGAGTGGGACATGGGCTCCTACAATGAGCAGTTCTTC. This gives the protein CASSQEWDMGSYNEQFF.

Points on this clone: Other DNA sequences in this specimen translate into the identical CDR3. The V call is TRBV4-1, the J call TRBJ1-2; D unresolved. V was clipped by 0 bases and J by 4 bases, with 6 bases between them. The germline gives CDR1 MGHRA, CDR2 YSYEKL. This CDR3 comprises 13 residues. CDR3 in DNA: TGCGCCAGCAGCCAAGAGGGCGGCTATGGCTACACCTTC. Amino acid sequence: CASSQEGGYGYTF.

The DNA of the CDR3 is TGCAGCGTTGAATCCCGCCCAGACGAGCAGTACTTC. Translation: CSVESRPDEQYF. J is TRBJ2-7 and V is TRBV29-1; D gene uncertain. The CDR3 loop spans 12 amino acids. CDR1 is SQVTM and CDR2 is ANQGSEA in the germline V gene. Trimming removed 2 bases at V and 5 bases at J, with 10 bases between.